What follows is one T cell receptor (beta chain) and its context. Its antigen is unidentified. This specimen comes from a study of cytomegalovirus exposure and HLA in healthy donors. The germline CDR1 and CDR2 sequences are SGHVS and FQNEAQ. The CDR3 totals 13 residues. V gave up 9 bases and J gave up 4 bases, with 13 bases separating them. Study results and limitations: Follow-up analysis found HLA locus-dependent TCR association rates, highest for DRB1 and lowest for HLA-C.

PCR used 60 Vbeta primers and 13 Jbeta primers. Method: immunoSEQ multiplex PCR; TCRdb's copy keeps in-frame clones and lacks some. The sample table includes approximately 27,000 clones. The material sequenced was PBMCs. The source of this sequence is a young man in good health and CMV-seronegative. This sequence joins TRBV7-8 and TRBJ1-5, with D unclear. In nucleotides, the CDR3 is TGTGCCAGTACCTACTTAGAAAATCAGCCCCAGCATTTT. This sequence encodes CASTYLENQPQHF.